This entry is about one T cell receptor beta chain. Its antigen is not identified. Sequencing used immunoSEQ multiplex PCR; TCRdb keeps in-frame clones, though not all of them. The sample holds around 50,000 clones, around four fifths seen once. The sample originates from a study of a mutant IDH1 vaccine in newly diagnosed glioma. Study details: With temozolomide cycles, or 4-6 weeks after radiotherapy alone, vaccination was started. Patients' prior therapy spanned radiotherapy, temozolomide, or both; most underwent both.

The CDR3 contains 14 residues. The germline V gene has CDR1 SGHVS and CDR2 FNYEAQ. Trimming pared 5 bases from V and 4 bases from J, leaving 15 bases between. As for time point: week 35, safety follow-up. Vaccination used 300 ug of mutant IDH1 20-mer peptide per dose, with topical imiquimod. This TCR was sampled from a man in his forties with glioma. The sequences come from PBMCs, collected from a glioma patient whose treatment included an IDH1 peptide vaccine. The chain carries TRBV7-6 and TRBJ2-7; perhaps TRBD2 as D (7 bases). CDR3 nucleotides: TGTGCCAGCAGCCCTATAGGGGGAGGGTACGAGCAGTACTTC. Translation: CASSPIGGGYEQYF.